This record looks at one TCR beta chain sequence and its context. As yet, its antigen is unknown. This entry is derived from a study of Tregs in tolerant kidney transplant recipients. From germline, CDR1 is MNHEY and CDR2 SVGAGI. The CDR3 length is 15 residues. V lost 3 bases, J lost 6 bases, and 3 bases stayed unmatched. Study observations and caveats: Antigen-driven expansion was suggested because donor-specific Tregs expanded more than all Tregs in tolerant patients. Findings come from small patient numbers and require larger validation.

The repertoire was sequenced with immunoSEQ multiplex PCR; TCRdb's copy has only in-frame clones and lacks some. The data show some 47,000 clones, with approximately 89% seen just once and 15% to 19% held by the top ten. Recipients received nonmyeloablative bone marrow transplants from related graft donors, with transient mixed chimerism. Unstimulated Tregs (CD4+CD25+CD127-) and CD4+CD25- non-Tregs were sorted from PBMCs. This chain links TRBV6-5 with TRBJ2-7; 15 bases line up with TRBD2. Sequencing was performed on CD8+ T cells from blood (PBMCs), taken 12 months after the transplant. This receptor was identified in a human patient who received a combined kidney and bone marrow transplant. Some T cells may be supplied by the graft donor. The CDR3 sequence: CASSYGGLAGGEQYF. In DNA form, the CDR3 reads TGTGCCAGCAGTTATGGGGGACTAGCGGGGGGCGAGCAGTACTTC.